This T cell receptor (beta chain) was observed in a study of cytomegalovirus exposure and HLA in healthy donors (dated by TCRdb to the late 2010s). Study-wide context: An earlier analysis of roughly 500 of the donors reported 250 to 300 Gb of sequence data and approximately 110 million unique TCR beta sequences from about 180 million T cells. Roughly 300 gigabases of sequencing data and 75 million to 85 million unique TCR sequences made up an early release that covered fewer than 650 HLA-typed donors. Of the roughly 410 genotyped donors, less than 90% were placed in the genetic ancestry cluster associated with self-reported Caucasian donors. The study aimed to test whether cataloging public T cell receptors could reveal signatures of past pathogen exposure. The study used immunosequencing to profile the T cell repertoires of some 600 subjects and linked those repertoires to cytomegalovirus serostatus. A separate validation cohort of 100 to 150 different subjects was used in addition to the roughly 640-subject first cohort. High-throughput TCR immunosequencing, statistical association of individual TCRs with disease status, and machine learning were combined to predict cytomegalovirus infection status. In a later analysis, previously published TCR beta repertoires from 500 to 750 donors were re-analyzed and high-resolution HLA genotyping was added so that TCR occurrence patterns could be studied. Rather than using new phenotypic data, the later analysis identified candidate immune exposures from TCR beta sequences and from how often those sequences occurred across donors. An earlier analysis of about 620 of the donors applied high-throughput TCR beta sequencing to assess whether each TCR beta V gene segment acted as functional or pseudogenic. Alongside the repertoire data, information on donor age, sex, ethnicity and CMV serostatus was compiled. In a later genetic analysis, genome-wide SNP genotypes for 398 of the 666 donors were used, and that subset was treated as a discovery cohort. All discovery cohort repertoires had been generated using a single sequencing platform. Class I and class II HLA loci were covered by the typing at four-digit resolution. Typing coverage varied by locus: about 629-640 donors for A, B, C, DRB1 and DQB1; approximately 500 for DQA1; more than 600 for DPA1; more than 450 for DPB1. A handful of DR-DQ haplotypes were treated as single units for association and clustering because of strong linkage in the cohort. Among some 400 genotyped donors of the cohort, an average of about 240,000 unique TCR beta nucleotide sequences was sequenced per donor, of which 15% to 20% were non-productive.

Taken from the germline V gene, the CDR1 and CDR2 loops are SGHRS and YFSETQ. The V and J ends are trimmed by 4 bases and 5 bases, leaving 15 bases between them. Measured from the cysteine to the phenylalanine, the CDR3 is 14 residues long. Only the CDR3 part of the read is kept: 42 bases, read in frame from the first base. The cohort was made up of about 610 healthy bone marrow donors. At the time of sampling, all cohort members were nominally healthy, though unrecorded immune exposures were likely present. The donor tested CMV seronegative and was one of the 352 seronegative cohort members. A peripheral blood sample was provided by each donor, and peripheral blood mononuclear cells were used for TCR beta sequencing. Genomic DNA extraction from the blood cell samples was performed with the Qiagen DNeasy Blood Extraction Kit. Summary of the overall study and its limitations: A later genetic analysis reported fewer N-insertions in productive TCRs among donors in an Asian-associated ancestry cluster than the approximately 700-donor mean. Approximately 16 rarely observed V segments, including chromosome 9 orphons, were excluded from the earlier analysis of some 590 of the donors because counts were too low. The classifier was reported to diagnose cytomegalovirus status with high specificity and sensitivity in both the original cohort and the validation cohort. Because the 87-base-pair reads could not distinguish some IMGT-functional V segments, including TRBV6-2 and TRBV6-3, those segments were excluded. Because some donors lacked HLA typing at each locus, the association tests relied only on the typed subset. The only immune exposure information available for the cohort was CMV serostatus. In the study, 150 to 200 TCR beta chains were listed as associated with cytomegalovirus. A group of highly shared sequence variants was considered likely to be a technical artifact of the sequencing pipeline. In an earlier analysis of some 550 of the donors, most TCR beta V segments were observed in productive rearrangements about 90% or about 30% of the time, broadly matching IMGT annotations. A further reported finding was that TCR beta sequences accurately predicted the HLA-A and HLA-B alleles for most subjects in the first cohort. An association between a missense DCLRE1C variant and V-gene and J-gene trimming of TCR beta chains was found in a later genetic analysis and replicated in an independent cohort. In vitro tests confirmed that three of the cytomegalovirus-associated TCR beta chains recognize cytomegalovirus antigens. In a later analysis, most CMV-associated TCR beta chains were found to appear HLA-restricted, with HLA associations seemingly driven largely by CMV exposure. Several of the top co-occurrence clusters appeared to be linked to parvovirus B19, influenza, CMV and Epstein-Barr virus, according to a later analysis. In a later analysis, HLA-associated TCR beta chains showed more clonal expansion and lower generation probabilities than non-associated chains that were equally common. The cohort was sequenced for TCR beta chains only, and without alpha or paired-chain data the features that could be detected were limited. Most TCR sequences were observed very rarely across donors, whereas some public TCRs were present in many individuals. The authors suggested that the approach could potentially be extended to other disease states and immunological phenotypes. In a later analysis, about 16,000 TCR beta sequences were associated with specific HLA alleles at a false discovery rate of 0.05. According to a later analysis, TCR association rates differed among HLA loci, with DRB1 alleles showing the most associated TCRs and HLA-C alleles showing the fewest. The presence/absence analyses assumed that sequencing depth was roughly uniform across donors, and that assumption may not be true. Linkage disequilibrium might explain the correlated functional status among segregating V segments, but an unknown experimental factor could not be excluded. When HLA alleles, especially DR and DQ, strongly co-occurred, TCR associations were difficult to assign to individual alleles.

A remark on this clone: Its antigen target is currently unknown. Within one base of it there is no much larger clone, and no base qualities were kept.

The receptor library was made with the immunoSEQ multiplex PCR assay. The multiplex PCR relied on a mix of 60 forward primers for TCR Vbeta segments and 13 reverse primers for TCR Jbeta segments. Amplification of the CDR3 region of rearranged TCR beta genes was performed with a multiplex PCR assay on genomic DNA. The amplified TCR beta libraries were sequenced on the Illumina HiSeq System as 87-base-pair reads. As for the original processing: A later analysis tallied roughly 80 million unique TCR beta chains across the 666 repertoires, and 10 million to 11 million of those chains were shared by two or more donors. To remove PCR and sequencing errors, raw reads were error-corrected and collapsed into unique sequences using a nearest-neighbor algorithm that merged closely related sequences. To assign V, D and J gene segments, CDR3 sequences were aligned to IMGT reference sequences. For a sequence to be retained, a match of at least six nucleotides to both a V gene segment and a J gene segment was required. Rearrangements were classified as productive when the CDR3 lacked stop codons and remained in frame with V and J, and all other rearrangements were classified as non-productive. CDR3 was defined by IMGT convention, running from the second conserved V-encoded cysteine to the conserved J-encoded phenylalanine. The earlier analysis of roughly 590 of the donors excluded sequences that lacked an unambiguous match to a single V gene segment. An earlier analysis of 450 to 650 of the donors called V segments functional above 56.7% productive rearrangements and segregating when the between-donor standard deviation exceeded 5%. A statistical classification framework was developed to diagnose cytomegalovirus status using the catalog of TCR beta chain sequences. V and J gene assignment, in a later analysis, came from comparing TCR nucleotide sequences with IMGT/GENE-DB human TR gene sequences. The TCRdist pipeline was used in a later analysis to assign CDR3 sequences and most-parsimonious VDJ recombination scenarios. In a later analysis, each TCR beta chain was defined by its CDR3 amino acid sequence together with its V-gene family, and reads without a unique V-gene family were excluded. To address suspected cross-contamination and a sequencing artifact, a later analysis removed under 600 highly shared, low-generation-probability nucleotide sequences. In a later analysis, a clonal expansion index was calculated for each public chain from normalized within-repertoire ranks of inferred template counts. In a later analysis, generation probabilities were computed using a VDJ recombination model fitted to out-of-frame rearrangements, and the results were checked against IGoR. Hypergeometric tests were used in a later analysis to score TCR-TCR, TCR-HLA and TCR-CMV co-occurrence, with a repertoire-size bias correction applied to the TCR pairs. False discovery rates were estimated in a later analysis by permuting HLA or CMV assignments 20 times. In a later analysis, co-occurring TCRs were grouped using DBSCAN, and TCRdist sequence similarity was added for clustering within HLA-allele-positive subsets. Repertoires with fewer than 30,000 or more than 120,000 public chains were left out of co-occurrence clustering, as were about 5 repertoires with anomalous nucleotide sharing. TCRdb stores this immuneACCESS table with in-frame sequences only. Part of the clones is absent; in the studies checked, under half of the shortfall reflects unresolved V genes, and no reason is known for the rest. For V, J and clone size, that table is used; D and trimming come from the DNA. The table for this sample lists roughly 160,000 clones; 65% to 85% of them were counted only once. Over 1.3% of the sample lies in the top ten.

The sequencing sample was made of PBMCs. The sequence was obtained from a man between 60 and 70 years old in good health and CMV-seronegative. The chain was built from TRBV5-1 and TRBJ1-2; TRBD1 is a possible D gene, resting on 6 matching bases. The sequenced DNA is TGCGCCAGCAGCCCAGGGGAGGGGTCGTATGGCTACACCTTC. Its translation reads: CASSPGEGSYGYTF. The reference TRBV5-1 and TRBJ1-2 proteins fill in what lies around the CDR3, so the full variable domain reads KAGVTQTPRYLIKTRGQQVTLSCSPISGHRSVSWYQQTPGQGLQFLFEYFSETQRNKGNFPGRFSGRQFSNSRSEMNVSTLELGDSALYLCASSPGEGSYGYTFGSGTRLTVV.